This T cell receptor (beta chain) was observed in a study of T cells after yellow fever vaccination. Overall study results and limits: Across the CD4 and CD8 compartments, a small share of clonotypes was present in both. Abundant contaminating clonotypes from the bulk population could appear in FACS-sorted repertoires.

TCR cDNA, made by 5'RACE template switching, carried an added universal primer site and UMIs. TCRdb analysed the 5' RACE reads with MiXCR anew, one entry per CDR3 protein. Of 500,000 to 650,000 distinct CDR3 sequences in the sample, roughly 12% were seen once. Germline V gene data show CDR1 as SGHRS and CDR2 as YFSETQ. Trimming took 7 bases from V and 3 from J; bases not matched to a gene: 7. The CDR3 spans 15 residues. Remarks on this clonotype: Antigen unknown.

The TCR sequence derives from a man aged 30 to 39 who received the YFV17D yellow fever vaccine. Sample: PBMCs, taken on the day of the yellow fever booster vaccination. The chain joins TRBV5-1 to TRBJ1-6; 7 bases agree with TRBD1. CDR3 nucleotide sequence: TGCGCCAGCTCCGGGACAGCCGACTATAATTCACCCCTCCACTTT. Encoded protein: CASSGTADYNSPLHF.